One sample yielded the 23 T cell receptor beta chains listed below, sequenced in a study of blood T cell repertoires in COVID-19. Produced via immunoSEQ multiplex PCR; TCRdb's table is partial and in-frame only. This sample has 210,000 or so clones; approximately 88% occur once, and the top ten carry more than 3%. The sequenced sample was PBMCs or T cells enriched from blood (not recorded which). The source is a woman aged 25 to 39 who had been exposed to COVID-19.

This sequence joins TRBV2 and TRBJ1-1; TRBD1 matches at 8 bases. Trimming removed 6 bases from V and 5 bases from J; junction bases left unmatched: 8. Germline CDR1 SNHLY, CDR2 FYNNEI. The CDR3 is 14 amino acids. The CDR3 region is CASRGDRGGTEAFF. CDR3 sequence (DNA): TGTGCCAGCAGGGGCGACAGGGGTGGGACTGAAGCTTTCTTT.

J is TRBJ2-1 and V is TRBV2, with 11 bases identical to TRBD2. With 6 bases clipped from V and 5 bases from J, the junction kept 9 bases outside the gene matches. Germline-derived CDR1 and CDR2 are SNHLY and FYNNEI. This CDR3 spans 16 amino acids. The chain's CDR3 is CASRNYLLAGDNEQFF. The DNA for the CDR3 is TGTGCCAGCAGGAATTACTTACTAGCGGGGGACAATGAGCAGTTCTTC.

This clone was seen once. As DNA, the CDR3 is TGTGCCAGCAGCCCACCCCCCCGAGAGAACACTGAAGCTTTCTTT. Translation: CASSPPPRENTEAFF. J is TRBJ1-1 and V is TRBV28; no clear D gene. The CDR3 runs to 15 residues. V was trimmed by 6 bases and J by 1 base, leaving 15 bases between them. Germline V gene sequence: CDR1 MDHEN, CDR2 SYDVKM.

This clone was observed a few times. The chain couples TRBV6-5 to TRBJ2-1, with 9 bases that match TRBD2. The CDR3 runs to 14 residues. Germline lookup yields CDR1 MNHEY and CDR2 SVGAGI. V was clipped by 8 bases and J by 6 bases; unmatched bases: 8. In DNA, the CDR3 is TGTGCCAGCGGTAGCGGGAGCAGGGTCAATGAGCAGTTCTTC. Translated, it gives CASGSGSRVNEQFF.

The CDR3 region is CASSLGTGHGYTF. The CDR3 DNA is TGTGCCAGCAGCTTAGGGACAGGGCATGGCTACACCTTC. V gene TRBV7-9 combines with J gene TRBJ1-2, with 8 bases lining up with TRBD1. The germline V gene encodes CDR1 SEHNR and CDR2 FQNEAQ (reference sequence). V shed 1 base, J shed 6 bases, and the junction held 1 base outside the gene matches. The CDR3 runs 13 residues.

This chain connects TRBV4-1 to TRBJ2-7; no clear D gene. CDR3 length: 16 amino acids. Germline V gives CDR1 MGHRA, CDR2 YSYEKL. The V gene lost 0 bases and the J gene lost 2 bases, with 14 bases spanning the gap. CDR3 region: CASSQDSAGTPYEQYF. CDR3 nucleotide sequence: TGCGCCAGCAGCCAAGATTCCGCAGGAACTCCCTACGAGCAGTACTTC.

The V gene is TRBV18, the J gene TRBJ2-3; tentatively, D is TRBD2 (6 bases). From germline, CDR1 is KGHSH and CDR2 LQKENI. The V end was cut by 3 bases, the J end by 4 bases, with 14 bases between. The CDR3 is made up of 15 amino acids. The CDR3, as DNA: TGTGCCAGCTCACCGAGAGCGGGTAGCGCAGATACGCAGTATTTT. Translated, it gives CASSPRAGSADTQYF.

The chain joins TRBV6-5 to TRBJ1-5; a possible D gene is TRBD1 (5 bases). This CDR3 region has 15 residues. Looked up from germline, CDR1 is MNHEY and CDR2 is SVGAGI. V dropped 6 bases and J dropped 7 bases, with 19 bases sitting between them. CDR3 nucleotide sequence: TGTGCCAGCAGCACCTGGGGTGGGCGGGACCAGCCCCAGCATTTT. Translated: CASSTWGGRDQPQHF.

This clone came up a few times. The gene calls are TRBV28 and TRBJ2-5; 10 bases are shared with TRBD2. The CDR3 is made up of 15 amino acids. Losses at the gene ends were 2 bases for V and 5 bases for J; bases not matched to a gene: 5. Germline values: CDR1 MDHEN, CDR2 SYDVKM. CDR3 loop: CASSLASGSWETQYF. DNA of the CDR3: TGTGCCAGCAGTTTAGCTAGCGGGAGTTGGGAGACCCAGTACTTC.

The chain is built from TRBV11-2 and TRBJ2-7, with 11 bases that match TRBD2. CDR1 is SGHAT and CDR2 is FQNNGV in the germline V gene. The CDR3 length is 16 residues. Unmatched junction bases numbered 7, after V lost 1 base and J lost 5 bases. The CDR3 here is CASSLGLAGGHDEQYF. CDR3 DNA sequence: TGTGCCAGCAGCTTAGGGCTAGCGGGAGGTCACGACGAGCAGTACTTC.

This chain uses TRBV3-1 (or the pseudogene TRBV3-2) with TRBJ1-3, with D maybe TRBD1 (6 bases). This CDR3 spans 15 amino acids. Looked up from germline, CDR1 is LGHDT and CDR2 is YNNKEL (reference sequence). V lost 0 bases to trimming and J lost 0 bases, with 6 bases between them. The DNA for the CDR3 is TGTGCCAGCAGCCAAGAGGGGGCCTCTGGAAACACCATATATTTT. Translated, it gives CASSQEGASGNTIYF.

This rearrangement joins TRBV20-1 to TRBJ2-1; D unclear. The length of the CDR3 is 15 residues. V was shortened by 3 bases and J by 0 bases, with 12 bases between the two germline ends. Germline V gene sequence: CDR1 DFQATT, CDR2 SNEGSKA (reference sequence). The CDR3 reads CSASLLIRSYNEQFF. The DNA of the CDR3 is TGCAGTGCTAGTCTACTGATACGCTCCTACAATGAGCAGTTCTTC.

V and J are TRBV5-4 and TRBJ2-3; D is possibly TRBD2 (6 bases). V gave up 0 bases and J gave up 0 bases, with 11 bases separating them. Germline CDR1 SGHNT, CDR2 YYREEE (reference sequence). CDR3 length: 16 residues. CDR3 in DNA: TGTGCCAGCAGCTTGGGGTTAGGGACTAGCACAGATACGCAGTATTTT. Encoded protein: CASSLGLGTSTDTQYF.

V is TRBV5-5 and J is TRBJ2-7; 12 bases line up with TRBD2. V lost 0 bases to trimming and J lost 5 bases; unmatched junction nucleotides: 6. The CDR3 is 16 residues long. CDR1 is SGHKS, CDR2 YYEKEE, per germline (reference sequence). The CDR3 here is CASSLGLAGGPDEQYF. CDR3 in DNA: TGTGCCAGCAGCTTGGGGCTAGCGGGAGGGCCTGACGAGCAGTACTTC.

The chain joins TRBV6-5 to TRBJ2-1; 10 positions agree with TRBD2. The germline V gene has CDR1 MNHEY and CDR2 SVGAGI. V lost 5 bases to trimming and J lost 12 bases; unmatched junction nucleotides: 13. CDR3 length equals 15 residues. The CDR3 sequence: CASSPSGLAGVGQFF. The CDR3 DNA is TGTGCCAGCAGTCCCTCGGGGCTAGCGGGAGTGGGGCAGTTCTTC.

The chain combines TRBV13 with TRBJ2-7, with D possibly being TRBD1 (6 bases). Germline lookup yields CDR1 PRHDT and CDR2 FYEKMQ (reference sequence). V lost 4 bases and J lost 4, with 14 bases in between. The length of the CDR3 is 14 residues. The CDR3 nucleotides read TGTGCCAGCAGCTCGATTCTACAGGGTTACGAGCAGTACTTC. Protein sequence: CASSSILQGYEQYF.

The rearrangement links TRBV6-5 to TRBJ2-5; a possible D gene is TRBD1 (5 bases). V lost 6 bases to trimming and J lost 0 bases, with 11 bases between them. Germline V gene data show CDR1 as MNHEY and CDR2 as SVGAGI. The CDR3 totals 14 residues. CDR3 region: CASRRPGNQETQYF. CDR3 coding DNA: TGTGCCAGCAGGCGCCCAGGGAACCAAGAGACCCAGTACTTC.

This clone was detected only once. The CDR3 here is CASSKDRRGAEAFF. CDR3 nucleotides: TGTGCCAGCAGTAAGGACAGGCGAGGGGCTGAAGCTTTCTTT. The chain combines TRBV2 with TRBJ1-1; 7 bases align to TRBD1. After removal of 5 bases from V and 6 bases from J, the junction contained 9 bases not matched to a gene. This CDR3 comprises 14 residues. The germline V gene encodes CDR1 SNHLY and CDR2 FYNNEI.

Regarding this clone: Other DNA sequences in this sample translate to the same CDR3. This chain joins TRBV5-1 and TRBJ1-2, with 8 bases matching TRBD1. This CDR3 spans 12 amino acids. V lost 2 bases, J lost 7 bases, and 1 base stayed unmatched. Germline assignment: CDR1 SGHRS and CDR2 YFSETQ. CDR3 sequence reads: CASSLTGGGYTF. The CDR3 nucleotides are TGCGCCAGCAGCTTAACAGGGGGTGGCTACACCTTC.

The chain joins TRBV4-1 to TRBJ2-7; 9 bases line up with TRBD2. The CDR3 totals 15 residues. CDR1 MGHRA and CDR2 YSYEKL come from the germline V gene. With 3 bases clipped from V and 0 bases from J, the junction kept 3 bases outside the gene matches. The CDR3 nucleotides are TGCGCCAGCAGCCATAATAGCGGGAGCTCCTACGAGCAGTACTTC. Translated, it gives CASSHNSGSSYEQYF.

The chain joins TRBV5-1 to TRBJ2-2, with 12 bases fitting TRBD2. This CDR3 is built from 16 residues. J was trimmed by 7 bases and V by 4 bases; bases with no gene match: 8. CDR1 SGHRS and CDR2 YFSETQ come from the germline V gene. The CDR3 spells CASSRRLAGGNGELFF. CDR3 nucleotides: TGCGCCAGCAGCCGTCGGCTAGCGGGAGGGAACGGGGAGCTGTTTTTT.

The V call is TRBV6-6, the J call TRBJ1-4, with D perhaps matching TRBD1 (5 bases). V lost 0 bases and J 6 bases, leaving 14 bases between the germline ends. The CDR3 spans 16 residues. CDR1 and CDR2 (germline): MNHNY, SVGAGI (reference sequence). CDR3 sequence (DNA): TGTGCCAGCAGTTACTCGGGGAGGGGTAGAGATGAAAAACTGTTTTTT. Translation gives CASSYSGRGRDEKLFF.

This chain links TRBV6-5 with TRBJ1-1, with no clear D. Germline CDR1 is MNHEY and CDR2 is SVGAGI. This CDR3 contains 14 residues. Trimming took 8 bases from V and 0 from J, leaving 13 bases between them. This chain's CDR3 is CASLPQALNTEAFF. CDR3 nucleotides: TGTGCCAGCTTACCCCAGGCCCTGAACACTGAAGCTTTCTTT.